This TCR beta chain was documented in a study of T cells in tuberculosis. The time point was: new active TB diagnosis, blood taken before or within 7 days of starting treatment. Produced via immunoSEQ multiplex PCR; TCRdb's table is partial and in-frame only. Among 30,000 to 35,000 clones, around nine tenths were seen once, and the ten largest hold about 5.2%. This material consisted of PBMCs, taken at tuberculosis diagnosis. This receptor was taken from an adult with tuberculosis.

The CDR3 spells CASSQGTGGNTEAFF. The CDR3 coding sequence is TGCGCCAGCAGCCAAGGGACAGGGGGGAACACTGAAGCTTTCTTT. The rearrangement links TRBV4-1 to TRBJ1-1, with 10 nucleotides matching TRBD1. CDR3 size: 15 residues. Trimming removed 1 base from V and 1 base from J; junction bases left unmatched: 0. The germline V gene encodes CDR1 MGHRA and CDR2 YSYEKL.